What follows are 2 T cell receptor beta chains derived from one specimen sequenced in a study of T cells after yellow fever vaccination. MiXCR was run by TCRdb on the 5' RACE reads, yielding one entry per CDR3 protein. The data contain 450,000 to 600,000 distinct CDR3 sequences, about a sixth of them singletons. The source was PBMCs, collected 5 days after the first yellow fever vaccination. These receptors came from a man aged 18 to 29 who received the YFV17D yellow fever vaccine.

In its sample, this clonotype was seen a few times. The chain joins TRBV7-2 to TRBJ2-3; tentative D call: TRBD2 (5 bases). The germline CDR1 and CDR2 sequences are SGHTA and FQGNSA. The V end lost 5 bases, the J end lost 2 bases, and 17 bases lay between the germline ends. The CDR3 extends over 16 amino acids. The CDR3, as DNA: TGTGCCAGCAGCCCACTGGGTCTTAGCGCCACAGATACGCAGTATTTT. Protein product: CASSPLGLSATDTQYF.

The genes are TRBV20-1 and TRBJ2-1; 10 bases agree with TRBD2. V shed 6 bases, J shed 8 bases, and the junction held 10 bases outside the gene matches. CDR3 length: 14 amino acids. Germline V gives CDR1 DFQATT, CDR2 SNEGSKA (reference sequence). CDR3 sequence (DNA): TGCAGTGCCAGCGGGGGGGCCTTCGTATATGAGCAGTTCTTC. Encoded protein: CSASGGAFVYEQFF.